Shown below are 5 T cell receptor beta chains from a single sample sequenced in a study of T cells after yellow fever vaccination. TCRdb passed the 5' RACE reads through MiXCR, listing each CDR3 protein once. The sample has some 350,000 distinct CDR3 sequences; roughly 6.1% are singletons. The starting material was PBMCs, obtained 5 days after the yellow fever booster vaccination. All receptors come from a man aged 30 to 45 who received the YFV17D yellow fever vaccine.

The rearrangement joins TRBV12-3 or TRBV12-4 to TRBJ1-1; a possible D gene is TRBD1 (5 bases). V was trimmed by 6 bases and J by 6 bases, leaving 23 bases between them. The CDR3 runs to 16 residues. The CDR3 protein is CASSQFGGSKTSEAFF. In DNA, the CDR3 is TGTGCCAGCAGCCAATTTGGGGGTAGTAAAACCTCTGAAGCTTTCTTT.

The chain uses TRBV5-1 and TRBJ2-1; the match to TRBD2 covers 11 bases. CDR1 SGHRS and CDR2 YFSETQ come from the germline V gene. J gave up 6 bases and V 4 bases, and 6 bases lay outside the gene matches. The CDR3 runs 15 residues. CDR3 region: CASSNSGRDSNEQFF. As DNA, the CDR3 is TGCGCCAGCAGCAATAGCGGGAGGGACAGCAATGAGCAGTTCTTC.

This clonotype was observed at least ten times. V usage is TRBV7-9 and J usage is TRBJ2-1; 8 positions match TRBD2. CDR3 size: 13 residues. The ends lost 3 bases at V and 9 bases at J; junction bases unmatched: 4. CDR1 SEHNR and CDR2 FQNEAQ come from the germline V gene (reference sequence). CDR3: CASSFATSGEQFF. CDR3 nucleotide sequence: TGTGCCAGCAGCTTCGCCACTAGCGGTGAGCAGTTCTTC.

This clonotype showed up many times. The chain links TRBV14 to TRBJ1-2; 9 nucleotides match TRBD1. J gave up 3 bases and V 4 bases, and 3 bases lay outside the gene matches. From germline, CDR1 is SGHDN and CDR2 FVKESK. The CDR3 is made up of 14 amino acids. This chain's CDR3 is CASSPWTGDYGYTF. CDR3 coding DNA: TGTGCCAGCAGCCCCTGGACAGGGGACTATGGCTACACCTTC. The full variable domain, with the rest looked up from reference TRBV14 and TRBJ1-2, is EAGVTQFPSHSVIEKGQTVTLRCDPISGHDNLYWYRRVMGKEIKFLLHFVKESKQDESGMPNNRFLAERTGGTYSTLKVQPAELEDSGVYFCASSPWTGDYGYTFGSGTRLTVV.

This clonotype was picked up a small number of times. The J gene is TRBJ2-1, the V gene TRBV19, with 10 bases fitting TRBD2. Germline lookup yields CDR1 LNHDA and CDR2 SQIVND (reference sequence). The CDR3 covers 13 residues. Trimming removed 8 bases from V and 14 bases from J; junction bases left unmatched: 12. CDR3 nucleotide sequence: TGTGCCAGTTCCCAGGGGCTAGCGGGAGCGAAGTTCTTC. It yields the protein CASSQGLAGAKFF.